Following are 28 T cell receptor beta chains from one sample sequenced in a study of blood T cell repertoires in COVID-19. Only in-frame clones appear in the TCRdb table, and some are missing; sequencing was by immunoSEQ multiplex PCR. The sample carries 80,000 to 95,000 clones, around four fifths recorded once. Sequences were obtained from peripheral blood. The receptors here all came from a woman aged 80 or over with active or convalescent COVID-19.

V gene TRBV19 combines with J gene TRBJ1-2; D gene unclear. V was clipped by 6 bases and J by 9 bases, with 20 bases between them. Per the germline V gene, CDR1 is LNHDA and CDR2 is SQIVND (reference sequence). The CDR3 spans 14 residues. CDR3 bases: TGTGCCAGTAGCTCGCAGGTTGGCGAGGGTAGCTACACCTTC. Protein sequence: CASSSQVGEGSYTF. The entire variable domain, with the rest obtained from reference TRBV19 and TRBJ1-2, is as follows: DGGITQSPKYLFRKEGQNVTLSCEQNLNHDAMYWYRQDPGQGLRLIYYSQIVNDFQKGDIAEGYSVSREKKESFPLTVTSAQKNPTAFYLCASSSQVGEGSYTFGSGTRLTVV.

The chain links TRBV29-1 to TRBJ2-4; 8 nucleotides line up with TRBD2. J lost 6 bases, V lost 0 bases, and 4 bases had no gene match. CDR3 length: 14 residues. Germline CDR1 and CDR2: SQVTM and ANQGSEA. The DNA for the CDR3 is TGCAGCGTTGAAGAGGGGACTAGAGGAAACATTCAGTACTTC. The encoded protein is CSVEEGTRGNIQYF.

This sequence joins TRBV7-2 and TRBJ1-6, with TRBD1 matching 10 bases. The trim removed 2 bases at V and 10 bases at J, leaving 8 bases unmatched. Germline CDR1 reads SGHTA; CDR2 reads FQGNSA. This CDR3 has 16 residues. The CDR3 spells CASSLQTGGRGSPLHF. DNA of the CDR3: TGTGCCAGCAGCTTACAGACAGGGGGCAGAGGATCACCCCTCCACTTT. Using reference TRBV7-2 and TRBJ1-6 for the parts outside the CDR3, the full variable domain is GAGVSQSPSNKVTEKGKDVELRCDPISGHTALYWYRQSLGQGLEFLIYFQGNSAPDKSGLPSDRFSAERTGGSVSTLTIQRTQQEDSAVYLCASSLQTGGRGSPLHFGNGTRLTVT.

The chain uses TRBV28 and TRBJ2-7, with a possible D match to TRBD1 (5 bases). The CDR3 loop spans 15 amino acids. Germline V lookup: CDR1 MDHEN, CDR2 SYDVKM. With 3 bases removed from V and 0 bases from J, the gap between germline ends came to 12 bases. Written as DNA, the CDR3 is TGTGCCAGCAGTTTTTTTTGGGGCAGCTCCTACGAGCAGTACTTC. This encodes CASSFFWGSSYEQYF.

V usage is TRBV19 and J usage is TRBJ1-2; possibly TRBD1 for D (5 bases). V was pared by 3 bases and J by 3 bases, with 20 bases between. The germline V gene encodes CDR1 LNHDA and CDR2 SQIVND (reference sequence). The CDR3 spans 17 residues. The CDR3 is CASSIGQGGYEDYGYTF. The CDR3 bases are TGTGCCAGTAGTATTGGGCAGGGTGGGTATGAAGACTATGGCTACACCTTC.

This clone occurred once. The chain is built from TRBV19 and TRBJ2-3; 11 bases fit TRBD2. J was trimmed by 5 bases and V by 11 bases; bases with no gene match: 6. The germline V gene has CDR1 LNHDA and CDR2 SQIVND (reference sequence). The CDR3 spans 13 residues. CDR3 in amino acids: CASETSGGDTQYF. CDR3 nucleotides: TGTGCCTCAGAAACTAGCGGGGGAGATACGCAGTATTTT.

V usage is TRBV19 and J usage is TRBJ1-2; 10 bases are shared with TRBD1. The CDR3 runs to 15 residues. Germline assignment: CDR1 LNHDA and CDR2 SQIVND (reference sequence). With 0 bases clipped from V and 7 bases from J, the junction kept 5 bases outside the gene matches. The CDR3 nucleotides read TGTGCCAGTAGTATAGAGATCGGGACAGGGGCTGGCTACACCTTC. Amino acids: CASSIEIGTGAGYTF.

The chain joins TRBV11-3 to TRBJ2-2, with D unclear. V lost 4 bases and J lost 4, with 13 bases in between. The CDR3 spans 15 residues. Germline-derived CDR1 and CDR2 are SGHNT and YENEEA. CDR3 residues: CASSSSGTGTGELFF. As DNA, the CDR3 is TGTGCCAGCAGCTCGTCGGGTACGGGCACCGGGGAGCTGTTTTTT.

The chain carries TRBV28 and TRBJ1-2, with D perhaps TRBD1 (6 bases). Trimming pared 1 base from V and 6 bases from J, leaving 12 bases between. The CDR3 is made up of 14 amino acids. CDR1 is MDHEN, CDR2 SYDVKM, per germline. The CDR3 DNA is TGTGCCAGCAGTTTATTTAGGACAGTTGATGGCTACACCTTC. As protein: CASSLFRTVDGYTF.

This clone was detected once. The chain joins TRBV5-1 to TRBJ2-2; perhaps TRBD1 as D (6 bases). CDR1 is SGHRS, CDR2 YFSETQ, per germline. This CDR3 spans 16 amino acids. V lost 4 bases, J lost 0 bases, and 13 bases lay in between. The CDR3 protein is CASSPPDSANTGELFF. CDR3 DNA: TGCGCCAGCAGCCCACCGGACAGCGCGAACACCGGGGAGCTGTTTTTT.

In its sample, this clone was seen once. The genes are TRBV7-2 and TRBJ2-1, with 9 bases matching TRBD2. This CDR3 spans 12 amino acids. Looked up from germline, CDR1 is SGHTA and CDR2 is FQGNSA. Germline trimming cut 2 bases from V and 15 bases from J; bases unmatched to any gene: 5. In nucleotides, the CDR3 is TGTGCCAGCAGCTTACTAGCGGGGATTTTGTTCTTC. This codes for CASSLLAGILFF.

DNA for the CDR3: TGTGCCTGGAGCAGCGTTTATGGCTACACCTTC. This sequence encodes CAWSSVYGYTF. The gene calls are TRBV30 and TRBJ1-2; D is unclear. Germline V gene lookup returns CDR1 GTSNPN and CDR2 SVGIG (reference sequence). Between the trimmed V and J ends, which lost 3 bases and 5 bases, there was a span of 7 bases. The CDR3 totals 11 residues.

This chain links TRBV28 with TRBJ2-7; 8 bases fit TRBD1. CDR1 and CDR2 (germline): MDHEN, SYDVKM. The CDR3 consists of 14 residues. The trim removed 8 bases at V and 6 bases at J, leaving 12 bases unmatched. CDR3 sequence: CASLPADRVSEQYF. DNA of the CDR3: TGTGCCAGCTTACCAGCGGACAGGGTAAGCGAGCAGTACTTC.

CDR3 nucleotides: TGTGCCAGCAGCCTCCTCAAACAGGGAACGGCCAAAAACATTCAGTACTTC. It codes for CASSLLKQGTAKNIQYF. The V call is TRBV11-2, the J call TRBJ2-4; TRBD1 is a possible D gene (6 bases). The CDR3 has 17 residues. CDR1 and CDR2 (germline): SGHAT, FQNNGV. Trimming left V 5 bases short and J 1 base short, with 18 bases between.

This chain joins TRBV5-1 and TRBJ1-2; no clear D gene. The CDR3 is 11 amino acids. Trimming shortened V by 0 bases and J by 8 bases, and 5 bases separated the two germline ends. The V gene's germline CDR1 is SGHRS and CDR2 YFSETQ. DNA for the CDR3: TGCGCCAGCAGCTTGGGTGGCGGCTACACCTTC. Protein sequence: CASSLGGGYTF.

This clone was counted once. The chain has TRBV7-8 and TRBJ1-2; TRBD1 agrees at 8 bases. The germline V gene encodes CDR1 SGHVS and CDR2 FQNEAQ. The CDR3 has 16 residues. V gave up 2 bases and J gave up 5 bases; unmatched junction bases: 10. The CDR3 protein is CASSLRVTGEAYGYTF. The CDR3 DNA sequence: TGTGCCAGCAGCTTAAGGGTGACAGGGGAAGCTTATGGCTACACCTTC.

The CDR3: CASSLGAGAPSEQFF. The CDR3 DNA sequence: TGTGCCAGCAGCTTAGGTGCGGGGGCCCCCAGTGAGCAGTTCTTC. The chain carries TRBV7-9 and TRBJ2-1; possible D gene TRBD2, 7 bases. CDR3 length: 15 amino acids. The ends were cut back, 1 base at V and 9 bases at J, with 16 bases in the middle. Germline-derived CDR1 and CDR2 are SEHNR and FQNEAQ (reference sequence).

J is TRBJ1-4 and V is TRBV7-9, with TRBD1 identical over 8 bases. After removal of 1 base from V and 0 bases from J, the junction contained 7 bases not matched to a gene. The germline gives CDR1 SEHNR, CDR2 FQNEAQ (reference sequence). The CDR3 spans 18 residues. The CDR3 spells CASSLGTGGTATNEKLFF. The CDR3, as DNA: TGTGCCAGCAGCTTAGGCACAGGGGGAACTGCAACTAATGAAAAACTGTTTTTT.

This clone was detected only once. The V gene is TRBV3-1 (or the pseudogene TRBV3-2), the J gene TRBJ2-3; D call uncertain. The CDR3 is 14 amino acids. The germline V gene has CDR1 LGHDT and CDR2 YNNKEL (reference sequence). Trimming took 0 bases from V and 5 from J, leaving 9 bases between them. CDR3 coding DNA: TGTGCCAGCAGCCAAGACCCAGTTGGAGATACGCAGTATTTT. It codes for CASSQDPVGDTQYF.

The genes are TRBV20-1 and TRBJ2-3; 8 bases are shared with TRBD1. The CDR3 length is 16 residues. V shed 3 bases and J 0 bases; nucleotides not matched to a gene: 8. The germline V gene encodes CDR1 DFQATT and CDR2 SNEGSKA (reference sequence). CDR3: CSASGRTGTSTDTQYF. DNA of the CDR3: TGCAGTGCTAGTGGGAGGACAGGGACTAGCACAGATACGCAGTATTTT.

The chain employs TRBV14 and TRBJ2-3; 8 bases are shared with TRBD2. V was pared by 2 bases and J by 0 bases, with 4 bases of the junction left unmatched. Per the germline V gene, CDR1 is SGHDN and CDR2 is FVKESK. The CDR3 runs to 16 residues. The CDR3 region has the DNA TGTGCCAGCAGCCAATTAGCGGGAACTAGCACAGATACGCAGTATTTT. Protein: CASSQLAGTSTDTQYF.

The genes are TRBV7-2 and TRBJ2-5; 8 bases are shared with TRBD2. V trimming: 5 bases; J trimming: 1 base; junction bases outside the gene matches: 6. Germline assignment: CDR1 SGHTA and CDR2 FQGNSA. This CDR3 spans 15 amino acids. The CDR3 spells CASSPRAGVQETQYF. CDR3 DNA sequence: TGTGCCAGCAGCCCCCGAGCGGGGGTCCAAGAGACCCAGTACTTC.

This clone was detected only once. The chain recombines TRBV20-1 with TRBJ2-1; D is perhaps TRBD2 (6 bases). This CDR3 region has 13 residues. Trimming pared 3 bases from V and 9 bases from J, leaving 15 bases between. Germline V lookup: CDR1 DFQATT, CDR2 SNEGSKA (reference sequence). CDR3 in DNA: TGCAGTGCTAGTTTTGCGGGATTGGGTGAGCAGTTCTTC. Amino acids: CSASFAGLGEQFF.

The chain uses TRBV7-2 and TRBJ1-1; 9 positions match TRBD1. Germline CDR1 and CDR2: SGHTA and FQGNSA. This CDR3 has 14 residues. V lost 5 bases to trimming and J lost 3 bases; unmatched junction nucleotides: 4. In nucleotides, the CDR3 is TGTGCCAGCAGCCCCAGGACAGGGGACACTGAAGCTTTCTTT. Its protein product is CASSPRTGDTEAFF.

As DNA, the CDR3 is TGTGCCAGCAGCTTAGGGAGAACAGGAATCTACGAGCAGTACTTC. Protein product: CASSLGRTGIYEQYF. The chain uses TRBV7-8 and TRBJ2-7; possible D gene TRBD1, 5 bases. The germline V gene encodes CDR1 SGHVS and CDR2 FQNEAQ. The CDR3 length is 15 residues. V shed 1 base and J shed 3 bases, with 13 bases lying between them. The whole variable domain, remainder taken from reference TRBV7-8 and TRBJ2-7, is GAGVSQSPRYKVAKRGQDVALRCDPISGHVSLFWYQQALGQGPEFLTYFQNEAQLDKSGLPSDRFFAERPEGSVSTLKIQRTQQEDSAVYLCASSLGRTGIYEQYFGPGTRLTVT.

The chain uses TRBV7-9 and TRBJ1-1; D call uncertain. This CDR3 region has 14 residues. Germline-derived CDR1 and CDR2 are SEHNR and FQNEAQ (reference sequence). V lost 2 bases and J 0 bases, leaving 7 bases between the germline ends. The CDR3 loop is CASSLFPMNTEAFF. The CDR3 region has the DNA TGTGCCAGCAGCTTATTTCCCATGAACACTGAAGCTTTCTTT.

This clone was counted a single time. V usage is TRBV28 and J usage is TRBJ1-2, with 12 bases matching TRBD1. This CDR3 is built from 15 residues. Germline lookup yields CDR1 MDHEN and CDR2 SYDVKM. Trimming cost V 5 bases and J 4 bases; bases outside gene matches: 5. CDR3 nucleotide sequence: TGTGCCAGCAGTATCCGGGACAGGGGGCCCTATGGCTACACCTTC. This sequence encodes CASSIRDRGPYGYTF.

As DNA, the CDR3 is TGTGCCAGCAGCTTAGAGGGCCCTCCGAACACCGGGGAGCTGTTTTTT. Amino acids: CASSLEGPPNTGELFF. The rearrangement joins TRBV11-3 to TRBJ2-2; D remains ambiguous. Between the trimmed V and J ends, which lost 0 bases and 0 bases, there was a span of 8 bases. This CDR3 region has 16 residues. CDR1 is SGHNT, CDR2 YENEEA, per germline.